This TCR beta chain appears in the sequencing data of a study of PD-L1 blockade in urothelial cancer (dated by TCRdb to 2016 to 2017). Regarding the research as a whole: Every patient began therapy at some point between 2013 and 2015 and was given atezolizumab 1,200 mg intravenously every 3 weeks. About 85% of the roughly 29 patients were identified as males with urothelial cancer of bladder origin, and a prior smoking history was reported by 18 of 29 patients. Patients had an ECOG performance status of 0 or 1 and had received between 0 and 3 prior chemotherapy regimens. Blood samples were analyzed 3 weeks after the start of treatment (second dose) and 6 weeks after the start of treatment. Blood samples yielded a median of approximately 150,000 T cells and roughly 83,000 unique TCRs, with median clonality around 0.083. The study, an exploratory multi-omic analysis, examined somatic, immune and clinical correlates of response to PD-L1 blockade with atezolizumab in urothelial cancer. Pretreatment tumor samples, along with matched peripheral blood serially collected before and after atezolizumab treatment, were subjected to TCR sequencing. Durable clinical benefit meant progression-free survival longer than 6 months, and TCR features were also tested against progression-free and overall survival. Whole exome sequencing and RNA sequencing of pretreatment tumors were performed alongside TCR sequencing in the same patients. Durable clinical benefit was achieved by nine patients but not by the remaining 20. Pretreatment blood TCR-seq was available for twenty-nine patients, at least one posttreatment blood collection was obtained for around 25 patients, and tumor TCR-seq was available for around 25 patients.

The cohort included about 27 patients with locally advanced or metastatic urothelial carcinoma who were treated at Memorial Sloan Kettering on a trial protocol. Peripheral blood mononuclear cells were collected from each patient pretreatment and during treatment, giving between 1 and 8 total time points per patient. The Qiagen DNeasy Blood extraction kit was used to purify genomic DNA from total PBMCs and tumor samples. PBMCs were collected pretreatment and during treatment, and were isolated and stored as previously described. Study-wide findings and limitations: Among patients with durable benefit, tumor-associated TCR clones showed greater expansion in peripheral blood 3 weeks after treatment started (n of about 20, p = 0.022). Small sample size (n ≈ 27) and many exploratory analyses mean the results are intended to be hypothesis-generating. A pretreatment peripheral blood TCR clonality below the median was linked to improved progression-free and overall survival.

Trimmed from V: 1 base; trimmed from J: 4 bases; junction bases lacking a gene match: 11. The CDR3 sequence holds 17 residues, the cysteine and phenylalanine included. Only the CDR3 part of the read is kept: 51 bases, read in frame from the first base. The germline V gene encodes CDR1 SGHVS and CDR2 FQNEAQ. Turning to this clone: Its antigen remains unidentified. Base qualities were left out, and no much larger clone turns up one base away.

Synthetic TCR analog templates were spiked into each PCR to estimate absolute template abundance from read counts. TCRbeta CDR3 regions were amplified from genomic DNA with bias-controlled V and J gene primers using the immunoSEQ assay. Sequencing of rearranged TCRbeta segments was done at approximately 20X coverage. The paper's processing steps were these. Clustering was used to correct sequencing errors, and CDR3s were annotated against IMGT to assign V, D and J genes. Downstream analyses used only productive TCRbeta rearrangements, leaving out any out-of-frame or stop-codon sequences. Clonality was computed as one minus Shannon entropy normalized by the log of the number of unique productive sequences. Fisher's exact test with Benjamini-Hochberg correction, at a threshold of adjusted p below 0.01, was used to find clones that differed between time points or between blood and tumor. This immuneACCESS table, as held by TCRdb, lists in-frame sequences with V and J called but not all clones. Of the missing ones, under half trace to an unresolved V gene in checked studies; the others have no known cause. V and J calls and clone size are copied from that table; D and trimming were computed from the DNA. This sample lists tens of thousands of clones; about 80% were detected once. The ten top clones hold 3.5% of the sample.

The source of this sequence is a man between 65 and 85 years old with urothelial cancer. Sequencing was performed on PBMCs, taken around atezolizumab (anti-PD-L1) treatment. The rearrangement combines TRBV7-8 with TRBJ2-7; 9 nucleotides in the junction match TRBD2. The DNA reads as follows: TGTGCCAGCAGCTTAGTCGCGCCAGGCGGGAGGGGTTACGAGCAGTACTTC. Its amino acids are CASSLVAPGGRGYEQYF.